A selection of T cell receptor beta chains follows, all from one sample in a study of blood T cells in healthy people across ages. A single record per CDR3 protein comes from TCRdb applying MiXCR to the 5' RACE reads. The table shows about 1,600,000 distinct CDR3 sequences, with around two fifths occurring only once. The sequencing sample was made of blood. The receptors derive from a woman aged 18-29 years in good health. CDR3s include the opening cysteine and the closing phenylalanine or tryptophan. The D gene is left open where the match is weak. Size is omitted from some rows. Given values are once, few, many or a class for expanded clones.

D gene	clone size	V gene	J gene	CDR3 DNA	CDR3 protein
-	few	TRBV7-2	TRBJ2-6	TGTGCCAGCGGTCAAAGCTCTGGGGCCAACGTCCTGACTTTC	CASGQSSGANVLTF
-	-	TRBV4-1	TRBJ1-5	TGCGCCAGCAGCCAATCATGGGACCTCTTTAGTCAGCCCCAGCATTTT	CASSQSWDLFSQPQHF
-	-	TRBV5-6	TRBJ1-2	TGTGCCAGCAGCCCTACCGATCAAGGGGGGCATGGCTACACCTTC	CASSPTDQGGHGYTF
-	-	TRBV20-1	TRBJ1-6	TGCAGTGCTAGCGGGACGTTGGATAATTCACCCCTCCACTTT	CSASGTLDNSPLHF
-	few	TRBV2	TRBJ2-7	TGTGCCAGCATTCCGGGTACCCGTTCCGAGCAGTACTTC	CASIPGTRSEQYF
-	-	TRBV5-1	TRBJ2-1	TGCGCCAGCAGCTTGGTTTCTGTGGAGGGGGCCTACAATGAGCAGTTCTTC	CASSLVSVEGAYNEQFF
-	-	TRBV21-1	TRBJ1-5	TGTGCCAGCAGCAATGGGGTTGACAGGCGCAATCAGCCCCAGCATTTT	CASSNGVDRRNQPQHF
TRBD1	few	TRBV5-1	TRBJ1-2	TGCGCCAGCAGCTTGGGGACAGGGGGCGGAGGCTACACCTTC	CASSLGTGGGGYTF
-	-	TRBV9	TRBJ1-2	TGTGCCAGCAGCGCAATGGGGTATGGCTACACCTTC	CASSAMGYGYTF
-	-	TRBV12-3/TRBV12-4	TRBJ2-7	TGTGCCAGCAGTTCGGACGGCTGGAATCCCTACGAGCAGTACTTC	CASSSDGWNPYEQYF
-	-	TRBV14	TRBJ1-6	TGTGCCAGCAGCCAAGACTCGCGACAGTATAATTCACCCCTCCACTTT	CASSQDSRQYNSPLHF
-	once	TRBV7-9	TRBJ2-5	TGTGCCAGCAGGCCCCCGTCAGCGGGAGAGACCCAGTACTTC	CASRPPSAGETQYF
-	-	TRBV20-1	TRBJ1-3	TGCAGTGCTAGAGCGGTGGGGGAGATTTTTGACACCATATATTTT	CSARAVGEIFDTIYF